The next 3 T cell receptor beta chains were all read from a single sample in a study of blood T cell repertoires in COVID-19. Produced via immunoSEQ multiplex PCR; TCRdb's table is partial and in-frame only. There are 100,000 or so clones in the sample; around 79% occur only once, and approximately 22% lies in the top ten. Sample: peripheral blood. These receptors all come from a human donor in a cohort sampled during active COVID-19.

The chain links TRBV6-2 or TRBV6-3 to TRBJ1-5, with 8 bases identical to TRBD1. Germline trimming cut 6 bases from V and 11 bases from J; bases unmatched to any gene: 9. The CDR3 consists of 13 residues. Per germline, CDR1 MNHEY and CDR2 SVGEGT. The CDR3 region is CASSGTGFIAQHF. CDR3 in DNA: TGTGCCAGCAGCGGGACAGGTTTCATCGCCCAGCATTTT.

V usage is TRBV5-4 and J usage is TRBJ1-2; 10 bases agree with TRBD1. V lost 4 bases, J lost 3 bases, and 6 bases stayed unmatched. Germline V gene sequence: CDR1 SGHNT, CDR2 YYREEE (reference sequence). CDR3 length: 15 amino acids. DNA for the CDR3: TGTGCCAGCAGCGCCGGGACAGGGGTTTACTATGGCTACACCTTC. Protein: CASSAGTGVYYGYTF.

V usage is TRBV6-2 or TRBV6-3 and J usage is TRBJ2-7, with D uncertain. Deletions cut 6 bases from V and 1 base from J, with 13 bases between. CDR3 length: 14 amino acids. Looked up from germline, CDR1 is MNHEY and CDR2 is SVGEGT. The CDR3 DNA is TGTGCCAGCAGCCTGGCTGGTGGTTCCTACGAGCAGTACTTC. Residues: CASSLAGGSYEQYF.